The 24 T cell receptor beta chains presented below share a single source sample, sequenced in a study of T cell clonotyping in hematopoietic cell transplantation (dated by TCRdb to about 2021). Library creation used the immunoSEQ multiplex PCR assay. As stored in TCRdb, this immuneACCESS dataset retains in-frame rearrangements with V and J assigned. A fraction of the clones does not appear; measured against another copy, unresolved V genes explain less than half of the discrepancy, and the remainder lacks a known reason. Recorded for this sample are 20,000 or so clones; roughly 84% of them occurred a single time. About 15% of the sample rests with the top ten. The sequencing sample was made of peripheral blood mononuclear cells. The receptors stem from a man aged 60 to 75 in good health. Some clones in this sample may be carry-over from other donors' samples.

This chain joins TRBV2 and TRBJ1-5; D perhaps matches TRBD1 (6 bases). Trimming cost V 8 bases and J 2 bases, with 16 bases left between them. This CDR3 is built from 15 residues. The V gene's germline CDR1 is SNHLY and CDR2 FYNNEI. CDR3 protein: CASRVGGAGNQPQHF. The DNA for the CDR3 is TGTGCCAGCCGGGTGGGGGGCGCGGGCAATCAGCCCCAGCATTTT.

The V call is TRBV6-4, the J call TRBJ2-5, with TRBD2 as a possible D gene (5 bases). The J call may be faulty, since TRBJ2-7 better matches the DNA end. The CDR3 contains 13 residues. Germline-derived CDR1 and CDR2 are MRHNA and SNTAGT. CDR3 protein: CASSDPLGLEQYF. The DNA of the CDR3 is TGTGCCAGCAGTGACCCACTAGGACTCGAGCAGTACTTC.

The rearrangement links TRBV25-1 to TRBJ1-5, with D perhaps TRBD1 (5 bases). The CDR3 covers 15 residues. The V gene lost 1 base and the J gene lost 6 bases, with 13 bases spanning the gap. The germline V gene encodes CDR1 MGHDK and CDR2 SYGVNS. This CDR3 is CASSESGQGGQPQHF. The DNA of the CDR3 is TGTGCCAGCAGTGAATCTGGGCAGGGAGGTCAGCCCCAGCATTTT.

This sequence joins TRBV10-3 and TRBJ2-1; TRBD1 matches at 7 bases. V shed 10 bases and J 5 bases; nucleotides not matched to a gene: 11. CDR1 and CDR2 (germline): ENHRY, SYGVKD. The CDR3 spans 14 residues. The CDR3 region has the DNA TGTGCCACCAATCCAGGGGACAGAGACAATGAGCAGTTCTTC. It encodes CATNPGDRDNEQFF.

This rearrangement joins TRBV29-1 to TRBJ1-4; D is unclear. V was shortened by 5 bases and J by 2 bases, with 3 bases between the two germline ends. CDR3 length equals 11 residues. Germline loops: CDR1 SQVTM, CDR2 ANQGSEA. Here the CDR3 DNA reads TGCAGCGTTTGGACTAATGAAAAACTGTTTTTT. It yields the protein CSVWTNEKLFF.

This chain's CDR3 is CASSSRGGRNEKLFF. CDR3 bases: TGTGCCAGCAGCTCGCGGGGGGGCCGTAATGAAAAACTGTTTTTT. The V call is TRBV2, the J call TRBJ1-4; the D gene is possibly TRBD1 (6 bases). The CDR3 covers 15 residues. V lost 6 bases, J lost 4 bases, and 15 bases lay in between. Germline CDR1 is SNHLY and CDR2 is FYNNEI.

This clone showed up just a few times. J is TRBJ1-5 and V is TRBV7-8, with 7 positions matching TRBD1. Germline V gene lookup returns CDR1 SGHVS and CDR2 FQNEAQ. CDR3 size: 16 residues. V dropped 5 bases and J dropped 0; count of bases not matched to a gene: 7. The CDR3 sequence is CASSKDRHISNQPQHF. CDR3 coding DNA: TGTGCCAGCAGCAAGGACAGGCATATTAGCAATCAGCCCCAGCATTTT.

The rearrangement joins TRBV6-6 to TRBJ2-7; D remains ambiguous. V was shortened by 2 bases and J by 3 bases, with 8 bases between the two germline ends. Germline-derived CDR1 and CDR2 are MNHNY and SVGAGI (reference sequence). This CDR3 is 13 amino acids long. CDR3 protein: CASSYGLYYEQYF. The CDR3 DNA is TGTGCCAGCAGTTACGGGCTATACTACGAGCAGTACTTC.

The rearrangement links TRBV30 to TRBJ1-2, with TRBD1 identical over 7 bases. Unmatched junction bases numbered 7, after V lost 4 bases and J lost 2 bases. Germline lookup yields CDR1 GTSNPN and CDR2 SVGIG (reference sequence). The CDR3 sequence is 14 residues long. The CDR3 sequence: CAWNEGAGNYGYTF. CDR3 DNA sequence: TGTGCCTGGAATGAGGGGGCAGGAAACTATGGCTACACCTTC.

The chain recombines TRBV6-1 with TRBJ1-2, with D unresolved. The ends were cut back, 2 bases at V and 7 bases at J, with 11 bases in the middle. The CDR3 loop spans 13 amino acids. Per the germline V gene, CDR1 is MNHNS and CDR2 is SASEGT. The chain's CDR3 is CASSEYEVGGYTF. CDR3 nucleotide sequence: TGTGCCAGCAGTGAATACGAGGTCGGTGGCTACACCTTC.

V gene TRBV6-1 combines with J gene TRBJ2-5; 8 bases match TRBD1. Germline V gene lookup returns CDR1 MNHNS and CDR2 SASEGT. The CDR3 runs 16 residues. V was pared by 4 bases and J by 2 bases, with 9 bases of the junction left unmatched. Written as DNA, the CDR3 is TGTGCCAGCAGTGTGGAAACCGGGACAGGACAAGAGACCCAGTACTTC. Its translation: CASSVETGTGQETQYF.

The chain is built from TRBV2 and TRBJ1-4; 9 bases are shared with TRBD1. V was pared by 4 bases and J by 8 bases, with 8 bases of the junction left unmatched. There are 15 residues in the CDR3. The germline V gene has CDR1 SNHLY and CDR2 FYNNEI. In DNA form, the CDR3 reads TGTGCCAGCAGTGGGACAGGGGCGGTTTGGGAAAAACTGTTTTTT. Encoded protein: CASSGTGAVWEKLFF.

The gene calls are TRBV5-1 and TRBJ2-1; possibly TRBD2 for D (6 bases). The V gene lost 6 bases and the J gene lost 8 bases, with 18 bases spanning the gap. The CDR3 is 14 residues long. Germline V CDR1 and CDR2: SGHRS, YFSETQ. The CDR3 loop is CASNPGPGVDEQFF. Written as DNA, the CDR3 is TGCGCCAGCAACCCGGGACCGGGAGTCGATGAGCAGTTCTTC.

The sample holds a few counts of this clone. The chain employs TRBV2 and TRBJ2-2; TRBD2 might be the D (5 bases). The germline V gene encodes CDR1 SNHLY and CDR2 FYNNEI. Trimming left V 7 bases short and J 0 bases short, with 18 bases between. The CDR3 sequence is 17 residues long. The CDR3 bases are TGTGCCAGCACCTGGACCTCGGGGAACGCGAACACCGGGGAGCTGTTTTTT. It encodes CASTWTSGNANTGELFF.

The rearrangement uses TRBV28 and TRBJ2-2; D is possibly TRBD2 (6 bases). V lost 3 bases and J 7 bases, leaving 12 bases between the germline ends. The CDR3 contains 14 residues. Germline CDR1 is MDHEN and CDR2 is SYDVKM. CDR3 sequence reads: CASSFAGNNGELFF. CDR3 coding DNA: TGTGCCAGCAGTTTTGCGGGGAATAACGGGGAGCTGTTTTTT.

The chain couples TRBV30 to TRBJ2-7; D is unclear. This CDR3 is built from 14 residues. The germline V gene has CDR1 GTSNPN and CDR2 SVGIG (reference sequence). V lost 2 bases and J lost 4, with 15 bases in between. CDR3 in amino acids: CAWSPPHYGYEQYF. The CDR3 region has the DNA TGTGCCTGGAGTCCCCCGCATTATGGTTACGAGCAGTACTTC.

The chain employs TRBV4-1 and TRBJ2-6; a possible D gene is TRBD1 (5 bases). V dropped 5 bases and J dropped 0 bases, with 11 bases sitting between them. The CDR3 is 16 amino acids. CDR1 is MGHRA, CDR2 YSYEKL, per germline. DNA for the CDR3: TGCGCCAGCAGCTTACGACAGATCTCTGGGGCCAACGTCCTGACTTTC. It specifies CASSLRQISGANVLTF.

V usage is TRBV30 and J usage is TRBJ1-5, with TRBD1 as a possible D gene (6 bases). There are 14 residues in the CDR3. CDR1 and CDR2 from the germline V gene are GTSNPN and SVGIG (reference sequence). Trimming removed 3 bases from V and 7 bases from J, with 16 bases in between. The CDR3 sequence is CAWSTGQGRQPQHF. CDR3 DNA: TGTGCCTGGAGCACAGGGCAGGGACGCCAGCCCCAGCATTTT.

This clone was observed a handful of times. This chain links TRBV4-1 with TRBJ2-3; D may match TRBD1 or TRBD2 (5 bases each). Trimming shortened V by 1 base and J by 4 bases, and 18 bases separated the two germline ends. The germline CDR1 and CDR2 sequences are MGHRA and YSYEKL. This CDR3 is 17 amino acids long. CDR3 region: CASSQGPSRGEADTQYF. Here the CDR3 DNA reads TGCGCCAGCAGCCAAGGACCCTCGAGGGGCGAGGCAGATACGCAGTATTTT.

The genes are TRBV27 and TRBJ1-2; 9 bases are a match to TRBD1. The CDR3 covers 15 residues. The germline V gene has CDR1 MNHEY and CDR2 SMNVEV (reference sequence). Losses at the gene ends were 5 bases for V and 4 bases for J; bases not matched to a gene: 8. The CDR3: CASSLAGQGFYGYTF. The CDR3 DNA is TGTGCCAGCAGTCTCGCGGGACAGGGATTCTATGGCTACACCTTC.

J is TRBJ2-7 and V is TRBV9, with TRBD1 matching over 8 bases. CDR1 is SGDLS and CDR2 is YYNGEE in the germline V gene. This CDR3 comprises 15 residues. J gave up 1 base and V 0 bases, and 3 bases lay outside the gene matches. CDR3 loop: CASSVARDRSYEQYF. DNA for the CDR3: TGTGCCAGCAGCGTAGCCCGGGACAGGTCCTACGAGCAGTACTTC.

In DNA, the CDR3 is TGTGCCAGCGGGGACAGAAATTCACCCCTCCACTTT. Amino acid sequence: CASGDRNSPLHF. The V and J genes are TRBV5-4 and TRBJ1-6, with 7 positions matching TRBD1. Germline CDR1 is SGHNT and CDR2 is YYREEE (reference sequence). With 7 bases clipped from V and 7 bases from J, the junction kept 2 bases outside the gene matches. This CDR3 is built from 12 residues.

The rearrangement links TRBV6-6 to TRBJ1-5; 7 nucleotides line up with TRBD1. Germline V gene sequence: CDR1 MNHNY, CDR2 SVGAGI (reference sequence). Unmatched junction bases numbered 4, after V lost 6 bases and J lost 2 bases. The CDR3 is made up of 14 amino acids. Here the CDR3 reads CASRGGWGNQPQHF. The CDR3 DNA sequence: TGTGCCAGCAGAGGGGGCTGGGGCAATCAGCCCCAGCATTTT.

The V call is TRBV10-3, the J call TRBJ2-7; 11 nucleotides align to TRBD1. This CDR3 comprises 14 residues. Germline CDR1 reads ENHRY; CDR2 reads SYGVKD. V shed 7 bases, J shed 1 base, and the junction held 3 bases outside the gene matches. The CDR3 region is CAIKGQGGSYEQYF. CDR3 nucleotides: TGTGCCATCAAGGGACAGGGGGGGTCCTACGAGCAGTACTTC.